The clone carrying this T cell receptor beta chain was counted a single time. Participant reports of clinical history set cohort assignment. These data are taken from a study of blood T cell repertoires in COVID-19. Germline values: CDR1 SEHNR, CDR2 FQNEAQ (reference sequence). The CDR3 loop spans 14 amino acids. V was cut by 7 bases and J by 1 base, with 13 bases left in between. TCRdb's table, derived via immunoSEQ multiplex PCR, lists solely in-frame clones and lacks some. The data show 360,000 or so clones, more than 85% seen once. The material sequenced was PBMCs or T cells enriched from blood (not recorded which). This chain connects TRBV7-9 to TRBJ1-1, with D possibly being TRBD1 (5 bases). This clonotype was sampled from a woman aged 25 to 39 who had recovered from COVID-19. CDR3 in amino acids: CASILGAANTEAFF. In nucleotides, the CDR3 is TGTGCCAGCATCCTAGGGGCGGCGAACACTGAAGCTTTCTTT.